Shown below are 9 T cell receptor beta chains from a single sample sequenced in a study of human CD8 memory T cell subsets. By UMI-labeled 5' RACE, the TCR beta libraries were made. TCRdb ran MiXCR on the 5' RACE reads and lists one entry per CDR3 protein. The sample lists under 10,000 distinct CDR3 sequences; around 4.2% were seen once. Sequenced sample: CD8+ T cells from PBMCs. The receptor source for this set is a human donor in good health.

The chain couples TRBV9 to TRBJ2-7, with TRBD2 as a possible D gene (6 bases). Trimming shortened V by 2 bases and J by 5 bases, and 11 bases separated the two germline ends. Germline assignment: CDR1 SGDLS and CDR2 YYNGEE. This CDR3 has 13 residues. As DNA, the CDR3 is TGTGCCAGCAGCGTGGACTCGGGGGACGAGCAGTACTTC. Amino acid sequence: CASSVDSGDEQYF.

Many counts were recorded for this clonotype. CDR3 residues: CASTLNPRGLGYTF. The CDR3 DNA reads TGTGCCAGCACCCTCAACCCGCGGGGGTTGGGCTACACCTTC. V is TRBV3-1 and J is TRBJ1-2; TRBD1 is a possible D gene (5 bases). The CDR3 extends over 14 amino acids. Germline V CDR1 and CDR2: LGHDT, YNNKEL (reference sequence). The V gene lost 7 bases and the J gene lost 8 bases, with 20 bases spanning the gap.

This clonotype is medium-sized. For the CDR3, the DNA is TGCGCCAGCAGCCACGCCGGGACTCCTTACGAGCAGTACTTC. Translating gives CASSHAGTPYEQYF. V gene TRBV4-1 combines with J gene TRBJ2-7; TRBD2 is a possible D gene (6 bases). Germline values: CDR1 MGHRA, CDR2 YSYEKL. This CDR3 contains 14 residues. The V end lost 3 bases, the J end lost 4 bases, and 13 bases lay between the germline ends.

This clonotype was observed at least ten times. The chain joins TRBV9 to TRBJ2-2; 8 positions match TRBD2. This CDR3 comprises 19 residues. Germline-derived CDR1 and CDR2 are SGDLS and YYNGEE. With 0 bases clipped from V and 1 base from J, the junction kept 11 bases outside the gene matches. CDR3 in DNA: TGTGCCAGCAGCGTAGCTACCTCAGGGACTAGGAAGAACACCGGGGAGCTGTTTTTT. Its protein is CASSVATSGTRKNTGELFF.

CDR3 in amino acids: CASSLQGLGTVDEQFF. The CDR3 DNA reads as TGCGCCAGCAGCCTACAAGGTTTAGGGACGGTTGATGAGCAGTTCTTC. This chain links TRBV4-3 with TRBJ2-1; perhaps D is TRBD1 or TRBD2 (5 bases each). This CDR3 contains 16 residues. V shed 4 bases and J shed 8 bases, with 21 bases lying between them. In germline, CDR1 is LGHNA, CDR2 YSLEER.

This clonotype was seen ten or more times. The junction shows a germline mismatch at one end, possibly a read error. This chain links TRBV7-9 with TRBJ1-1; D is uncertain. This CDR3 spans 15 amino acids. Germline loops: CDR1 SEHNR, CDR2 FQNEAQ (reference sequence). CDR3 DNA: TGTGCCAGCAGCTTAGTGGCGGGAGTGAACATTGAAGCTTTCTTT. Protein sequence: CASSLVAGVNIEAFF.

This chain links TRBV15 with TRBJ2-1, with TRBD2 as a possible D gene (6 bases). The CDR3 loop spans 15 amino acids. The V end lost 1 base, the J end lost 0 bases, and 7 bases lay between the germline ends. Germline V gene data show CDR1 as LNHNV and CDR2 as YYDKDF (reference sequence). The CDR3 DNA follows: TGTGCCACCAGCAGAGGGGGAGGCTCCTACAATGAGCAGTTCTTC. This sequence encodes CATSRGGGSYNEQFF.

In its sample, this clonotype was seen many times. V gene TRBV12-2 combines with J gene TRBJ1-1. TRBV12-2 is designated a pseudogene. The CDR3 covers 14 residues. The CDR3 bases are TGTGCAAGTCGCTCCTTATTTTGGGTCACTGAAGCTTTCTTT. The encoded protein is CASRSLFWVTEAFF.

This clonotype has at least ten counts. The chain uses TRBV7-8 and TRBJ1-5; a weak D match, TRBD1 (5 bases). This CDR3 has 16 amino acids. The V end was cut by 0 bases, the J end by 1 base, with 10 bases between. CDR1 and CDR2 (germline): SGHVS, FQNEAQ. CDR3 in DNA: TGTGCCAGCAGCTTAGCGATGGGGGGGAGCAATCAGCCCCAGCATTTT. Its protein is CASSLAMGGSNQPQHF. Filled out from reference TRBV7-8 and TRBJ1-5, the complete variable domain reads GAGVSQSPRYKVAKRGQDVALRCDPISGHVSLFWYQQALGQGPEFLTYFQNEAQLDKSGLPSDRFFAERPEGSVSTLKIQRTQQEDSAVYLCASSLAMGGSNQPQHFGDGTRLSIL.